This T cell receptor (beta chain) was documented in a study of blood T cell repertoires in COVID-19 (dated by TCRdb to the early 2020s). Background on the whole study: Samples from collaborators originated in the United States, Italy and Spain and spanned both the acute and convalescent phases of COVID-19. The prospective study material was composed of cDNA or gDNA derived from T cells, B-cell-depleted T cells, or PBMCs. The dataset comprised deeply sampled blood TCRbeta repertoires from subjects exposed to, actively infected with, or recovered from COVID-19. The repertoires were made available in a free public database intended to serve as a resource for research on the immune response to SARS-CoV-2. Samples came from the ongoing ImmuneRACE study (first 160 participants) plus 1,254 subjects from 6 global collaborators. The sample metadata nearly always contained a de-identified subject ID, COVID-19 status, age in years and sex. HLA class I and class II types, where available, came from metadata supplied by the sample provider rather than from assay-based typing. The research as a whole found: The quantity of clinical and demographic metadata differed by source and by participant and was supplied without curation.

The collaborating institutions used their own protocols to collect whole blood in K2EDTA tubes. For TCRbeta analysis, collaborators shipped samples in one of three forms: frozen whole blood, isolated PBMCs, or DNA extracted from either of those sample types. V is reduced by 6 bases and J by 6 bases, leaving a spacing of 9 bases between them. The germline V gene provides CDR1 SNHLY and CDR2 FYNNEI. From the cysteine through the phenylalanine, the CDR3 covers 12 amino acids. The kept DNA is CDR3 alone, 36 bases in frame from the first base. A word on this clone: This receptor's antigen is unknown. No clone much larger than this one lies a single base away; base qualities are absent.

The immunoSEQ Assay, a bias-controlled multiplex PCR, was used to amplify TCRbeta CDR3 regions from genomic DNA. The study's own analysis went as follows. Nucleated cell counts per sample were estimated from amplification of reference gene primers within the assay. To quantify the absolute abundance of each unique TCRbeta CDR3 rearrangement, sequence reads were collapsed and filtered. For each sample, productive Simpson clonality was calculated by taking the square root of Simpson's diversity index across productive rearrangements. What TCRdb holds here is the immuneACCESS table cut down to in-frame rearrangements. Part of the clones is not present; checked against another copy, under half of the missing clones reflect an unresolved V gene, and the others are unexplained. Clonal size and the V and J genes are those of that table, whereas D and trimming came from the DNA. The sample table contains fewer than 90,000 clones; only one count was recorded for 60% to 85% of them. Jointly, the top ten make up over 40% of the sample.

This receptor chain uses TRBV2 and TRBJ2-1; the D gene lacks a confident call. This receptor was identified in a human donor in a cohort sampled during active COVID-19. Sequenced material: peripheral blood. The base sequence is TGTGCCAGCAGCCCGCGGTCCAATGAGCAGTTCTTC. The resulting protein is CASSPRSNEQFF. The full variable domain, with segments outside the CDR3 supplied by the reference TRBV2 and TRBJ2-1 proteins, appears as EPEVTQTPSHQVTQMGQEVILRCVPISNHLYFYWYRQILGQKVEFLVSFYNNEISEKSEIFDDQFSVERPDGSNFTLKIRSTKLEDSAMYFCASSPRSNEQFFGPGTRLTVL.